In this sample, the clone carrying this T cell receptor beta chain turned up a few times. Just one base apart from a much larger clone, this may be a read error. Regions amplified from RNA transcripts were the TCR beta CDR3 regions. The HTBI primer set drove a first-round RT-PCR of the TCR CDR3. In TCRdb, the multiplex PCR reads were re-called with MiXCR into one record per CDR3 protein. The sample has almost 600,000 distinct CDR3 sequences, roughly 14% seen once; the top ten hold about 5.8%. The sample is drawn from a study of T cells in Graves' hyperthyroidism and ophthalmopathy. CDR1 and CDR2 (germline): MNHNS, SASEGT. This CDR3 comprises 16 residues. J was trimmed by 1 base and V by 7 bases; bases with no gene match: 12. The study excluded patients with uncontrolled infection, other autoimmune disease, pregnancy or lactation. Drawn at first hyperthyroidism diagnosis, the blood sample preceded any ophthalmopathy symptoms.

J is TRBJ2-5 and V is TRBV6-1; 7 nucleotides match TRBD1. Sample: blood. The source of this sequence is a woman aged 25 to 39 with Graves' hyperthyroidism that later progressed to Graves' ophthalmopathy. The CDR3: CASIESGQAVQETQYF. CDR3 nucleotide sequence: TGTGCCAGCATCGAAAGCGGACAGGCCGTCCAAGAGACCCAGTACTTC.